This TCR beta chain was identified in a study of cytomegalovirus exposure and HLA in healthy donors. The V segment lost 10 bases and the J segment 1 base; nucleotides outside the gene matches: 4. This CDR3 region has 13 residues. In germline, CDR1 is ENHRY, CDR2 SYGVKD. A multiplex PCR was run with 60 Vbeta primers and 13 Jbeta primers. Repertoires were generated with immunoSEQ multiplex PCR, while TCRdb's copy carries only in-frame clones and drops some. This sample carries some 130,000 clones, 75% to 85% of them seen once, and the ten largest clones take less than 3%. The sequenced sample was PBMCs. This receptor was obtained from a man aged 25 to 40 in good health and CMV-seronegative. This chain links TRBV10-3 with TRBJ2-3, with 8 nucleotides matching TRBD1. CDR3 DNA sequence: TGTGCCAGCCGGGGACAGGGCACAGATACGCAGTATTTT. Translated: CASRGQGTDTQYF.